Listed below are T cell receptor beta chains from one sample, sequenced in a study of blood T cell repertoires in COVID-19. TCRdb keeps only in-frame clones here, not all; method: immunoSEQ multiplex PCR. The table has approximately 210,000 clones, about 86% seen once. Source material: PBMCs or T cells enriched from blood (not recorded which). The receptor source for this set is a woman aged 50 to 65 with acute COVID-19. The CDR3 runs from the conserved cysteine through the conserved F or W.

V gene	J gene	CDR3 protein
TRBV4-1	TRBJ2-5	CASSQRVGGPQETQYF
TRBV19	TRBJ2-1	CASSTIQGLDNEQFF
TRBV9	TRBJ1-1	CASSVGQGNTEAFF
TRBV15	TRBJ2-7	CATSRDPNRGGEQYF
TRBV18	TRBJ2-3	CASSLTSGTSGSGGDTQYF
TRBV7-3	TRBJ1-1	CASSLGTGNTEAFF
TRBV11-2	TRBJ2-1	CASSLGTLAGGGNEQFF
TRBV7-2	TRBJ2-6	CASSLGISGSNGANVLTF
TRBV5-1	TRBJ2-5	CASSLAHLGGETQYF
TRBV19	TRBJ1-2	CASSGGQGAENYGYTF
TRBV7-3	TRBJ1-1	CASSPDRDTEAFF
TRBV6-5	TRBJ2-7	CASSTPGQPGEQYF
TRBV27	TRBJ2-5	CASRGTTPLSETQYF
TRBV28	TRBJ1-5	CASGGGNQPQHF
TRBV12-5	TRBJ2-5	CASGSDRVGQETQYF
TRBV28	TRBJ2-7	CATGLAGGSSDEQYF
TRBV29-1	TRBJ2-5	CSGDLYRDRGKEETQYF
TRBV19	TRBJ2-1	CACVAGERSYNEQFF
TRBV5-1	TRBJ2-1	CASSLDIDEQFF
TRBV27	TRBJ1-2	CASRDTSGYTF
TRBV5-8	TRBJ2-7	CASSLEPITYEQYF
TRBV2	TRBJ2-5	CASSARTGEETQYF
TRBV9	TRBJ2-7	CASSVNRDTARAEQYF
TRBV28	TRBJ1-1	CASSLRGLRMPEAFF
TRBV6-2/TRBV6-3	TRBJ1-2	CASSYGDRGIFGYTF
TRBV2	TRBJ1-1	CASSERGMNTEAFF
TRBV2	TRBJ2-7	CASSLALIEQYF
TRBV28	TRBJ1-3	CASSSAGDQVNTIYF
TRBV28	TRBJ1-3	CASSPGGTGVKNTIYF
TRBV18	TRBJ2-2	CASSPSSGTGELFF
TRBV7-9	TRBJ2-1	CASSSRTSGRNEQFF
TRBV27	TRBJ1-5	CASSRTGVNQPQHF
TRBV11-2	TRBJ1-2	CASRRQGSSSGYTF
TRBV25-1	TRBJ1-5	CASSGYPDKLGNQPQHF
TRBV27	TRBJ2-5	CASSLYRTSSETQYF
TRBV6-5	TRBJ2-5	CASSRGLAGSETQYF
TRBV7-2	TRBJ1-6	CASSLVARSPLHF
TRBV11-2	TRBJ2-3	CASSLWDDRPSTDTQYF
TRBV27	TRBJ2-7	CASSLGTGFHEQYF
TRBV27	TRBJ2-1	CASSLSRDNEQFF
TRBV5-1	TRBJ2-7	CASSLVGQGADEQYF
TRBV5-8	TRBJ2-6	CASSRTPTGDGAGANVLTF
TRBV29-1	TRBJ1-2	CSVPGTTYGYTF
TRBV20-1	TRBJ1-1	CSARTGFEAFF